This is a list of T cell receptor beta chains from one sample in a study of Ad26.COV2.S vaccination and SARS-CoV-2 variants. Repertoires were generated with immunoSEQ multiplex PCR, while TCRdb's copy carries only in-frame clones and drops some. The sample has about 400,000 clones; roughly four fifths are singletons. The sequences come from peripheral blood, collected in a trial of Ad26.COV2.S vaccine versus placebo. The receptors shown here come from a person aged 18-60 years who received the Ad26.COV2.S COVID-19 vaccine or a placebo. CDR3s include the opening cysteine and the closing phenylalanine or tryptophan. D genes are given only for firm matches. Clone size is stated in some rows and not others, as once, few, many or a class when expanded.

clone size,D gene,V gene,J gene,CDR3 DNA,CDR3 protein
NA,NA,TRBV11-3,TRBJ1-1,TGTGCCAGCAGCTTAGATCTTCTCTTGAGTGAAGCTTTCTTT,CASSLDLLLSEAFF
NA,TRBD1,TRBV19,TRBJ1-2,TGTGCCAGTAGCGCCTTACAGGGGCTGGGTTATGGCTACACCTTC,CASSALQGLGYGYTF
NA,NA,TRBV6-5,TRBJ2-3,TGTGCCAGCAGTTACTCTTCGAGAGATACGCAGTATTTT,CASSYSSRDTQYF
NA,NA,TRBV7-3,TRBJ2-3,TGTGCCAGCAGCCCTAGCTGGTCAGATACGCAGTATTTT,CASSPSWSDTQYF
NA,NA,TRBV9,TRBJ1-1,TGTGCCAGCAGCGCACAGGGATTTGGGACTGAAGCTTTCTTT,CASSAQGFGTEAFF
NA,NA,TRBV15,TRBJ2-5,TGTGCCACCAGCACGGGTGTACAAGAGACCCAGTACTTC,CATSTGVQETQYF
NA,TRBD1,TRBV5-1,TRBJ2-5,TGCGCCAGCAGCTTTAGACAGGGAAGAGAGACCCAGTACTTC,CASSFRQGRETQYF
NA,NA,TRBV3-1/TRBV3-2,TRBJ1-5,TGTGCCAGCAGCCCTAGTAGGGGGAATAGGGGCAATCAGCCCCAGCATTTT,CASSPSRGNRGNQPQHF
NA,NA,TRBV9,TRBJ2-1,TGTGCCAGCAGCCCCTCGCTCAGCTCCTACAATGAGCAGTTCTTC,CASSPSLSSYNEQFF
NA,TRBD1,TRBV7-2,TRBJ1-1,TGTGCCAGCAGCTACAGGGGACGGAATGAAGCTTTCTTT,CASSYRGRNEAFF
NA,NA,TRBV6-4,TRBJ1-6,TGTGCCAGCAGTGAAGGAGGTCGGTCACCCCTCCACTTT,CASSEGGRSPLHF
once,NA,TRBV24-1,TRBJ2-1,TGTGCCACCAGTGATTCTCGAAACAGGGTATTTGAGCAGTTCTTC,CATSDSRNRVFEQFF
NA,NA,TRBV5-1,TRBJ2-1,TGCGCCAGCAGCTTGGAATGGACTACCAATGAGCAGTTCTTC,CASSLEWTTNEQFF
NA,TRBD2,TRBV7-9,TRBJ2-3,TGTGCCAGCAGCTTACCTAGCGGTAGCACAGATACGCAGTATTTT,CASSLPSGSTDTQYF
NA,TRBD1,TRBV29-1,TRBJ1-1,TGCAGCGTTAACAGGGGTCTCAGGTATGCTTTCTTT,CSVNRGLRYAFF
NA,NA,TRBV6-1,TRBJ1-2,TGTGCCAGCAGTGACCGAGTGAGGGGGGGCGACGGCTACACCTTC,CASSDRVRGGDGYTF
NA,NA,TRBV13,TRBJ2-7,TGTGCCAGCAGCTTACAGACAGCGGAGAAGCAGTACTTC,CASSLQTAEKQYF
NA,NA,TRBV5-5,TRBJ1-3,TGTGCCAGCAGCGAGGTTGGAAACACCATATATTTT,CASSEVGNTIYF
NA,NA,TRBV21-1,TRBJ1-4,TGTGCCAGCAGCAACCGAGACAGGGCAGGAACTAATGAAAAACTGTTTTTT,CASSNRDRAGTNEKLFF
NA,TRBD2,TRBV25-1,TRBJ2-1,TGTGCCAGCAGTGAACCCGGGACTAGCAGCCATGAGCAGTTCTTC,CASSEPGTSSHEQFF
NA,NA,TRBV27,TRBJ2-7,TGTGCCAGCAGTTTATTCGGGGACAACCCCTACGAGCAGTACTTC,CASSLFGDNPYEQYF
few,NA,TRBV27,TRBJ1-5,TGTGCCAGCATAGACACCTTCCTGCCCCAGCATTTT,CASIDTFLPQHF
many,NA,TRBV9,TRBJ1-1,TGTGCCAGCAGCGTAGGTGGGGGGCGGACTTCTCCCGCTTTCTTT,CASSVGGGRTSPAFF
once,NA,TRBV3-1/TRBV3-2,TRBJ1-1,TGTGCCAGCAGCGTTCGGGACACTGAAGCTTTCTTT,CASSVRDTEAFF
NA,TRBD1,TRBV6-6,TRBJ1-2,TGTGCCAGCACCCCGACAGGGAGTAACTATGGCTACACCTTC,CASTPTGSNYGYTF
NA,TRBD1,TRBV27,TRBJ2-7,TGTGCCAGCAGTTTAAGGACAGGCTTCTACGAGCAGTACTTC,CASSLRTGFYEQYF
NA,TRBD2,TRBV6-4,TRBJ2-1,TGTGCCAGCAGTGAACTAGCGGGGGGGAACAATGAGCAGTTCTTC,CASSELAGGNNEQFF
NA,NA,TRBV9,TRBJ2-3,TGTGCCAGCAGCCCCCCCAGGGGTGGGCAGTATTTT,CASSPPRGGQYF
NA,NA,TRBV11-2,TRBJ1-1,TGTGCCAGCAGCTTAGTAACGGGGGTTGTGGCTTTCTTT,CASSLVTGVVAFF
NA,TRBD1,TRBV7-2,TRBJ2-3,TGTGCCAGCAGCGTTGGACAGGGAGATACGCAGTATTTT,CASSVGQGDTQYF
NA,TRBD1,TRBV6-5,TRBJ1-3,TGTGCCAGCGGACAGGGTCTAGCGGGAGGAAACACCATATATTTT,CASGQGLAGGNTIYF
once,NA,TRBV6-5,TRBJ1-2,TGTGCCAGCAGTTACTCGTCTGGCAGGGCCCATGGCTACACCTTC,CASSYSSGRAHGYTF
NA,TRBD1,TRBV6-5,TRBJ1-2,TGTGCCAGCAGTTACTCGATATTAGGGACAGGGGAAGGCTACACCTTC,CASSYSILGTGEGYTF
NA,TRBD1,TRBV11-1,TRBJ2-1,TGTGCCAGCAGCTTTAGACAGGGGGGTTGGAATGAGCAGTTCTTC,CASSFRQGGWNEQFF
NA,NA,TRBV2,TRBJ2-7,TGTGCCAGCAGGGTTGCGGGCTACTACGAGCAGTACTTC,CASRVAGYYEQYF
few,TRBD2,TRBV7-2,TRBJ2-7,TGTGCCAGCAGCTTATTAGCGGGGAGCTACGAGCAGTACTTC,CASSLLAGSYEQYF
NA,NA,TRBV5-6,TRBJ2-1,TGTGCCAGCAGCCCCTGGGGCCTCTACAATGAGCAGTTCTTC,CASSPWGLYNEQFF
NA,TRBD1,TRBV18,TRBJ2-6,TGTGCCAGCTCACCTCGAATCCCGGGACAGGGTTCTGGGGCCAACGTCCTGACTTTC,CASSPRIPGQGSGANVLTF
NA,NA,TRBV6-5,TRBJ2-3,TGTGCCAGCAGTAGGGACTCTTACACAGATACGCAGTATTTT,CASSRDSYTDTQYF
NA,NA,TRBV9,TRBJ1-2,TGTGCCAGCAGCCCCCGTGGAGGGTTCCCCTATGGCTACACCTTC,CASSPRGGFPYGYTF
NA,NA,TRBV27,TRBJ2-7,TGTGCCAGCAGTTTCGGACCGGACGGCTACGAGCAGTACTTC,CASSFGPDGYEQYF
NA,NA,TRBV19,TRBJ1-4,TGTGCCAGTAGTATGGGCCAAGGGTGGAGAGAAAAACTGTTTTTT,CASSMGQGWREKLFF
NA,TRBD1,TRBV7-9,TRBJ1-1,TGTGCCAGCAGACTGGGACAGACCCAAGCTTTCTTT,CASRLGQTQAFF
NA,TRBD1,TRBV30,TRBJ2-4,TGTGCCTGGAGCAAAAGGGGACAGGGGGCGCGAAACATTCAGTACTTC,CAWSKRGQGARNIQYF
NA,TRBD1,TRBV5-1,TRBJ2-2,TGCGCCAGCAGCGCGGGACAGGGGGCAAACACCGGGGAGCTGTTTTTT,CASSAGQGANTGELFF
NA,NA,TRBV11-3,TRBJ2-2,TGTGCCAGCAGCCAAGGTGGGGTGAACACCGGGGAGCTGTTTTTT,CASSQGGVNTGELFF
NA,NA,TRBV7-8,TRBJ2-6,TGTGCCGGGGGGACCTCTGGGGCCAACGTCCTGACTTTC,CAGGTSGANVLTF
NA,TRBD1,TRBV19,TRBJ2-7,TGTGCCAGTAGTGCCGGACCCGGGACAGGGCTCTACGAGCAGTACTTC,CASSAGPGTGLYEQYF
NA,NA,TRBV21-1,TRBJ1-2,TGTGCCAGCAGCAACCGGGGACGGTCCTATGGCTACACCTTC,CASSNRGRSYGYTF
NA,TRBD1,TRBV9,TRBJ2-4,TGTGCCAGCAGCGCGGGACAGGGGGTCGACGTTCAGTACTTC,CASSAGQGVDVQYF
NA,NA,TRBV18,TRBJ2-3,TGTGCCAGCTCACCAGGGCTCACAGATACGCAGTATTTT,CASSPGLTDTQYF
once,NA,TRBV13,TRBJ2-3,TGTGCCAGCAGCTTCCCCGGGGCAGATACGCAGTATTTT,CASSFPGADTQYF
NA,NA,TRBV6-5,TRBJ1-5,TGTGCCAGCGCTACTTTTGACGGGGTCAATCAGCCCCAGCATTTT,CASATFDGVNQPQHF
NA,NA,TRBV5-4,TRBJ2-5,TGTGCCAGCAGCCGCCGGGAGACCCAGTACTTC,CASSRRETQYF
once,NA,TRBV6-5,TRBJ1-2,TGTGCCAGCCGGGGGGCGGACTATGGCTACACCTTC,CASRGADYGYTF
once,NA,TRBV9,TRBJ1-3,TGTGCCAGCAGCGCCCTGGGACACTTCTCTGGAAACACCATATATTTT,CASSALGHFSGNTIYF
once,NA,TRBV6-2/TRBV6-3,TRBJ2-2,TGTGCCAGCAGTTACCGCCGGACTACTGCCGGGGAGCTGTTTTTT,CASSYRRTTAGELFF
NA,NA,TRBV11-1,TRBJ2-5,TGTGCCAGCAGCTTAGCTTCTAGCAGGGAGACCCAGTACTTC,CASSLASSRETQYF
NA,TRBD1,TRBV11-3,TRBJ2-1,TGTGCCAGCAGCTTAGGAGGGACAGGGGAGCAGTTCTTC,CASSLGGTGEQFF
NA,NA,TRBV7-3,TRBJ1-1,TGTGCCAGCAGCTTAGATCGCGGGCGTGAAGCTTTCTTT,CASSLDRGREAFF